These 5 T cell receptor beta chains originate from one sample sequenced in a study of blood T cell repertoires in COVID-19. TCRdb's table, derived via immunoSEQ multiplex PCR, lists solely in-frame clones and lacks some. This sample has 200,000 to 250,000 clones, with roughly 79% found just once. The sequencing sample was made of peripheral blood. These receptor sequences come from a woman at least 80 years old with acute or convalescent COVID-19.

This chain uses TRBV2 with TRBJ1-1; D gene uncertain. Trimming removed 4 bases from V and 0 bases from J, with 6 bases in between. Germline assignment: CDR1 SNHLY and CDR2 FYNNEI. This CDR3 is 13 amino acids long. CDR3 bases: TGTGCCAGCAGTGCACAGATGAACACTGAAGCTTTCTTT. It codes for CASSAQMNTEAFF.

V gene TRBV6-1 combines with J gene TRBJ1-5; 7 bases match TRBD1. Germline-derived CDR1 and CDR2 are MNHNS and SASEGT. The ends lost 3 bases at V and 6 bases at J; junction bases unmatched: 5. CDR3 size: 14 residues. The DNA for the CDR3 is TGTGCCAGCAGTGACGGGACAGCGGTTCAGCCCCAGCATTTT. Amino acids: CASSDGTAVQPQHF.

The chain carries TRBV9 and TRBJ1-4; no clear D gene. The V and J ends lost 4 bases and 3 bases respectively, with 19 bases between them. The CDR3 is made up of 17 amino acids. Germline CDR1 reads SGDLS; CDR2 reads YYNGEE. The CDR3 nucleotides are TGTGCCAGCAGCACCCCCGGTGGAGGGCAGGCTAATGAAAAACTGTTTTTT. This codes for CASSTPGGGQANEKLFF.

The CDR3 loop is CASSHPGQGRTEAFF. In DNA form, the CDR3 reads TGTGCCAGCAGCCACCCGGGACAGGGGAGAACTGAAGCTTTCTTT. The chain recombines TRBV7-2 with TRBJ1-1; 10 bases map to TRBD1. V trimming: 5 bases; J trimming: 5 bases; junction bases outside the gene matches: 8. The CDR3 totals 15 residues. The germline gives CDR1 SGHTA, CDR2 FQGNSA.

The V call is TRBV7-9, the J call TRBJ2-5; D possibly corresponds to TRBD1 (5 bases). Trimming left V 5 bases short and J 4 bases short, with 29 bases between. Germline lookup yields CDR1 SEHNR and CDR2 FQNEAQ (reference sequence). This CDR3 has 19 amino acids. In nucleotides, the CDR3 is TGTGCCAGCAGCCCCTTCTCAATCGCAGGGAAGAAGGGTAGAGAGACCCAGTACTTC. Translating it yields CASSPFSIAGKKGRETQYF.